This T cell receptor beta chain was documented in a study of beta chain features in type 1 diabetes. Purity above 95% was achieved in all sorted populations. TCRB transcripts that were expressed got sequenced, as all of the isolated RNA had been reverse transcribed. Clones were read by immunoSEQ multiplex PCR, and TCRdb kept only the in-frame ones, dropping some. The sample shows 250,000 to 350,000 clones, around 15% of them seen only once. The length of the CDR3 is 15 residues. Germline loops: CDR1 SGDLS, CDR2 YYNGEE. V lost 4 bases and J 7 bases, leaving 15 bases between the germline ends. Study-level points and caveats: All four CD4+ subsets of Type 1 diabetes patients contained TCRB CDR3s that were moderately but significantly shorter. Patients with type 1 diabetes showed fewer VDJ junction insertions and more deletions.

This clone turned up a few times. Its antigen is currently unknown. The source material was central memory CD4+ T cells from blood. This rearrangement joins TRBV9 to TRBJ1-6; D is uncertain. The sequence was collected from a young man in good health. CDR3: CASSSPAGLNSPLHF. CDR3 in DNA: TGTGCCAGCAGCTCCCCAGCTGGACTAAATTCACCCCTCCACTTT.